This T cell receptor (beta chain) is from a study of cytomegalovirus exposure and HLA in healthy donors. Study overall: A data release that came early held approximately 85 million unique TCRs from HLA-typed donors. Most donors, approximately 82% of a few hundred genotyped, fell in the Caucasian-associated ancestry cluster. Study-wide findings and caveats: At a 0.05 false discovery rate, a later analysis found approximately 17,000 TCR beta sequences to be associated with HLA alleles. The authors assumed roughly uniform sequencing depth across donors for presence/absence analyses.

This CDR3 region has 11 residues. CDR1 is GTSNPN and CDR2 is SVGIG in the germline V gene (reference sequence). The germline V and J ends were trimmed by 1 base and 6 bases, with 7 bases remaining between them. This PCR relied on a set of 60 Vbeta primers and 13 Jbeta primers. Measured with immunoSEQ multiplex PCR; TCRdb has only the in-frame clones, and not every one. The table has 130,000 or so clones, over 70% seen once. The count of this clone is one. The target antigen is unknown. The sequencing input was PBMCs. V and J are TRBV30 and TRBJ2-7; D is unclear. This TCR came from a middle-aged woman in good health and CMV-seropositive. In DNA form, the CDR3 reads TGTGCCTGGAGTGCCACTTCCGAGCAGTACTTC. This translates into CAWSATSEQYF. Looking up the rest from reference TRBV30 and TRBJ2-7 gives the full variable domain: SQTIHQWPATLVQPVGSPLSLECTVEGTSNPNLYWYRQAAGRGLQLLFYSVGIGQISSEVPQNLSASRPQDRQFILSSKKLLLSDSGFYLCAWSATSEQYFGPGTRLTVT.